A selection of T cell receptor beta chains follows, all from one sample in a study of cytomegalovirus exposure and HLA in healthy donors. Clones were read by immunoSEQ multiplex PCR, and TCRdb kept only the in-frame ones, dropping some. The sample includes around 160,000 clones, roughly 80% of them seen just once. What was sequenced was PBMCs. These receptors were collected from a woman aged 35 to 49 in good health and CMV-seropositive. The CDR3 runs from the conserved cysteine through the conserved F or W. D genes are given only for firm matches. A row's size may be missing; if present it is once, few, many or a size class.

size	D	V	J	CDR3	DNA
-	TRBD1	TRBV7-9	TRBJ2-7	CSSSQGQGALRDEQYF	TGTTCCAGCAGCCAAGGACAGGGGGCGCTTAGGGACGAGCAGTACTTC
-	-	TRBV4-1	TRBJ2-5	CASSQVHGVRAGETQYF	TGCGCCAGCAGCCAAGTGCACGGGGTGAGAGCGGGAGAGACCCAGTACTTC
-	-	TRBV5-4	TRBJ1-2	CASSSAIIGGYTF	TGTGCCAGCAGCTCGGCCATAATCGGGGGCTACACCTTC
-	-	TRBV7-9	TRBJ2-1	CSSSDRTRYNEQFF	TGTTCCAGCAGCGACAGGACCCGCTACAATGAGCAGTTCTTC
-	TRBD1	TRBV7-9	TRBJ1-1	CASSRHPTGMNTEAFF	TGTGCCAGCAGCCGTCACCCGACAGGGATGAACACTGAAGCTTTCTTT
-	-	TRBV5-1	TRBJ2-7	CASSLEPGLLDEQYF	TGCGCCAGCAGCTTGGAACCGGGGTTACTTGACGAGCAGTACTTC
-	TRBD2	TRBV7-2	TRBJ2-7	CASSLAALLAVYEQYF	TGTGCCAGCAGCTTAGCGGCTCTACTAGCGGTCTACGAGCAGTACTTC
-	-	TRBV5-1	TRBJ1-1	CASSLASLRDEAFF	TGCGCCAGCAGCTTGGCCTCCCTGCGTGATGAAGCTTTCTTT
-	-	TRBV11-2	TRBJ2-7	CASSPRDSQQYF	TGTGCCAGCAGCCCCCGGGACTCCCAGCAGTACTTC
few	-	TRBV7-9	TRBJ2-2	CASSRRELAGELFF	TGTGCCAGCAGCCGCCGCGAATTGGCCGGGGAGCTGTTTTTT
-	TRBD1	TRBV29-1	TRBJ2-7	CSVQRTGREQYF	TGCAGCGTTCAAAGGACAGGGCGGGAGCAGTACTTC
-	TRBD1	TRBV19	TRBJ2-1	CASSSTDRVREQFF	TGTGCCAGTAGTTCGACGGACAGGGTCCGTGAGCAGTTCTTC
few	TRBD2	TRBV5-1	TRBJ2-3	CASRIGGGGTDTQYF	TGCGCCAGCAGGATCGGCGGGGGGGGCACAGATACGCAGTATTTT
-	TRBD1	TRBV6-5	TRBJ1-2	CASKSGTGNYGYTF	TGTGCCAGCAAGTCAGGGACAGGGAACTATGGCTACACCTTC
-	TRBD2	TRBV6-1	TRBJ2-1	CASSEFGTSFNEQFF	TGTGCCAGCAGTGAATTCGGGACTAGCTTCAATGAGCAGTTCTTC
once	-	TRBV5-6	TRBJ1-1	CASSLDRRTEAFF	TGTGCCAGCAGCTTGGACAGAAGAACTGAAGCTTTCTTT
-	-	TRBV9	TRBJ1-2	CASSPRTGGGYTF	TGTGCCAGCAGCCCGAGGACCGGCGGGGGCTACACCTTC
-	-	TRBV10-1	TRBJ2-1	CASSPAGVNEQFF	TGCGCCAGCTCTCCCGCCGGAGTGAATGAGCAGTTCTTC
-	-	TRBV18	TRBJ2-5	CASSGKQGYQETQYF	TGTGCCAGCTCAGGCAAACAGGGATACCAAGAGACCCAGTACTTC
-	TRBD1	TRBV28	TRBJ1-2	CASSSLWTGTPYGYTF	TGTGCCAGCAGTTCCCTTTGGACAGGGACACCCTATGGCTACACCTTC
-	TRBD1	TRBV6-1	TRBJ2-1	CASSGGTDNEQFF	TGTGCCAGCAGTGGGGGGACAGACAATGAGCAGTTCTTC
-	-	TRBV4-2	TRBJ1-3	CASRPAGSPGNTIYF	TGTGCCAGCAGACCGGCAGGGTCTCCTGGAAACACCATATATTTT
-	-	TRBV5-5	TRBJ2-1	CASSLQGLSYNEQFF	TGTGCCAGCAGCTTGCAGGGACTCTCCTACAATGAGCAGTTCTTC
-	-	TRBV2	TRBJ1-1	CASLGTGGDTEAFF	TGTGCCAGCCTTGGAACGGGAGGGGACACTGAAGCTTTCTTT
-	-	TRBV10-3	TRBJ2-7	CAISDTSYEQYF	TGTGCCATCAGTGATACATCCTACGAGCAGTACTTC
once	-	TRBV4-1	TRBJ2-7	CASSQEVEGEAPSYYEQYF	TGCGCCAGCAGCCAAGAGGTAGAAGGAGAAGCCCCCTCATACTACGAGCAGTACTTC
-	-	TRBV9	TRBJ1-1	CASSVGLGGANTEAFF	TGTGCCAGCAGCGTAGGACTCGGGGGGGCGAACACTGAAGCTTTCTTT
-	-	TRBV19	TRBJ1-2	CAKSDRPGAIYGYTF	TGTGCCAAATCCGACAGGCCCGGAGCTATCTATGGCTACACCTTC
-	TRBD1	TRBV5-1	TRBJ1-6	CASSLGQGNSPLHF	TGCGCCAGCAGCTTGGGACAGGGTAATTCACCCCTCCACTTT
few	TRBD1	TRBV28	TRBJ1-2	CASSFRQGVSYYGYTF	TGTGCCAGCAGTTTTCGACAGGGCGTCTCGTACTATGGCTACACCTTC
-	-	TRBV10-3	TRBJ2-1	CAISDLSGVHEQFF	TGTGCCATCAGTGATCTTTCCGGGGTTCATGAGCAGTTCTTC
-	TRBD2	TRBV6-5	TRBJ2-2	CASSYGGGRSTGELFF	TGTGCCAGCAGTTACGGGGGGGGGAGGAGCACCGGGGAGCTGTTTTTT
-	TRBD2	TRBV7-6	TRBJ2-3	CASSLLAGVTTDTQYF	TGTGCCAGCAGCTTATTAGCGGGGGTGACCACAGATACGCAGTATTTT
-	TRBD2	TRBV11-1	TRBJ2-7	CASSYPAAGGQYEQYF	TGTGCCAGCAGCTATCCTGCAGCGGGGGGGCAATACGAGCAGTACTTC
-	-	TRBV5-4	TRBJ1-3	CASRRTGAENTIYF	TGTGCCAGCAGGAGAACGGGAGCCGAAAACACCATATATTTT
-	-	TRBV7-9	TRBJ1-1	CSTPGMNTEAFF	TGTTCCACCCCAGGGATGAACACTGAAGCTTTCTTT